This TCR beta chain derives from a study of cytotoxic CD8 clonotypes in ibrutinib-treated CLL. Regarding the study as a whole: T-cell clonality at baseline went above that of age-matched healthy donors and rose and fell with circulating CD8+ T-cell counts. Public clonotypes proved infrequent, and on treatment they shrank or remained steady.

The assay was immunoSEQ multiplex PCR, and TCRdb's table has in-frame clones only and misses some. The sample lists 270,000 or so clones; less than 85% were seen once. On this clone: Antigen: not known.

This CDR3 has 16 residues. Germline V gene data show CDR1 as MNHEY and CDR2 as SMNVEV (reference sequence). The V gene lost 2 bases and the J gene lost 7 bases, with 19 bases spanning the gap. Sequencing used PBMCs, obtained at disease progression, from a patient treated with ibrutinib. The V call is TRBV27, the J call TRBJ2-3, with D possibly being TRBD2 (5 bases). The TCR was taken from a human donor with chronic lymphocytic leukemia. The chain's CDR3 is CASSLIALSLHNTQYF. The CDR3 DNA follows: TGTGCCAGCAGTTTAATAGCGTTGTCTCTCCACAATACGCAGTATTTT.